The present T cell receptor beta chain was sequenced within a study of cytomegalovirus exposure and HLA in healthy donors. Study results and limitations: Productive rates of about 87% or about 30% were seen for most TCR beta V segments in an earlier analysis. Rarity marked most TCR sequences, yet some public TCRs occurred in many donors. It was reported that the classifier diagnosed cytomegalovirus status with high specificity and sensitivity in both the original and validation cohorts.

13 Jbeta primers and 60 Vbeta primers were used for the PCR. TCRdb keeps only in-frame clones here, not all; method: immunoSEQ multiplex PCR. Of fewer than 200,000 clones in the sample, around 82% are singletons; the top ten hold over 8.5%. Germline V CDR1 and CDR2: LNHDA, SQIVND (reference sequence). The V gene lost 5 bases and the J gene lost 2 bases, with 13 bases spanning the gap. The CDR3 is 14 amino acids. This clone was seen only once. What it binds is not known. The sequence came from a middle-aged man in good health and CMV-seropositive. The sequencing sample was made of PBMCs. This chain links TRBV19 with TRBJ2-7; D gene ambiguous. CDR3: CASSPSSVTYEQYF. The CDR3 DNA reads TGTGCCAGTAGTCCCTCTTCGGTCACCTACGAGCAGTACTTC.